This T cell receptor beta chain stems from a study of neurological immune-mediated disorders (dated 2019 in TCRdb). For the wider study: Using UMI-based sequencing, the study compared peripheral blood TCR-beta repertoires from patients with HTLV-I-associated myelopathy (HAM/TSP), patients with multiple sclerosis, and healthy controls. Longitudinal HAM/TSP and healthy donors were sampled at 3 time-points each (about 3-45 month intervals). The cohort comprised 68 subjects: approximately 15 HAM/TSP patients, around 35 multiple sclerosis patients and around 20 healthy controls. The 85 to 110 TCR-beta libraries included longitudinal samples, technical triplicates and paired sorted CD4+ and CD8+ T-cell subsets alongside PBMC samples.

To synthesize cDNA, template-switch 5'RACE was performed with a primer carrying a 10-nucleotide random unique molecular identifier so that each TCR transcript was tagged. Each sequencing run produced over 180 million TCR-beta sequences covering 15-18 subjects. The RNeasy kit was used for extraction of total RNA. Using the KAPA Real-time Library Amplification kit, TCR-beta VDJ regions were amplified with primers for the TCR constant region and the 5'RACE anchor. A first PCR added sample indexes and Illumina adaptors, and a second PCR then raised library yield. After Ampure bead purification, the roughly 650 bp TCR product was size-selected on a 2% E-gel SizeSelection system. Before pooling, library quality was checked on a Bioanalyzer, concentration was measured with Qubit, and libraries were quantified with the Kapa Library Quantification kit. Paired-end 2 x 150 bp sequencing of the libraries was performed on an Illumina HiSeq 2500. To increase sequence diversity, about 25-30% phiX was spiked into each library pool. For the original study's pipeline: Quality-filtered reads were processed with the UMI-based MiGEC pipeline, which removed over 75% of raw TCR sequences during error correction. IMGT germline references were used for aligning VDJ genes, and each clonotype was defined as a unique CDR3 amino acid sequence together with its V-J genes. Clonal expansion, Shannon diversity, and CDR3 relatedness (CalcPairwiseDistances, ClusterSamples) were evaluated with VDJtools, and phylogenetic trees were built with CLCbio workbench. Expanded clones were defined as having at least 8 unique UMIs, based on coefficient-of-variation modelling across technical triplicates. TCRdb cleaned the public reads at Q25 with fastp, built clones with MiXCR and kept in-frame beta chains. Rows are unified per CDR3 protein, each entry keeping the most common DNA and genes. These V and J calls derive from TCRdb rather than the authors' analysis. This sample lists fewer than 70,000 distinct CDR3 sequences; more than 8% were detected once. Around 12% of the sample goes to the ten largest clones.

Overall study results and their limits: TCR clonal expansion was greatest in HAM/TSP patients and smallest in MS patients, who ranked below even healthy controls. No identical CDR3 amino acid sequences were found to be shared among expanded clones across subjects, suggesting that TCR-beta repertoires were private in all groups.

This clonotype appeared many times. What this receptor recognizes is not known. No quality values exist for individual bases; no much larger clone is one base distant. Trimming at the junction amounts to 1 base on V and 0 bases on J, and the germline ends lie 10 bases apart. CDR1 SGHTA and CDR2 FQGNSA are derived from the germline V gene. Taken from cysteine to phenylalanine, the CDR3 has 15 residues. The kept DNA is CDR3 alone, 45 bases in frame from the first base. The meaning of the sample's time point label: longitudinal time-point 2. Blood bank volunteers in Maryland, USA served as the healthy controls. Libraries from unsorted PBMCs were made from 2 million PBMCs kept in RNAlater at -80 degrees C until RNA extraction. PBMCs were separated from peripheral blood using Ficoll-Hypaque density gradient centrifugation and then cryopreserved in liquid nitrogen.

The clonotype originates from a man younger than 40 in good health. The V and J segments used are TRBV7-2 and TRBJ2-7; the D gene is perhaps TRBD1, on 6 matching bases. The sequenced sample consisted of PBMCs. The CDR3: CASSLVVGGSYEQYF. The bases are TGTGCCAGCAGCTTAGTCGTAGGGGGCTCCTACGAGCAGTACTTC.